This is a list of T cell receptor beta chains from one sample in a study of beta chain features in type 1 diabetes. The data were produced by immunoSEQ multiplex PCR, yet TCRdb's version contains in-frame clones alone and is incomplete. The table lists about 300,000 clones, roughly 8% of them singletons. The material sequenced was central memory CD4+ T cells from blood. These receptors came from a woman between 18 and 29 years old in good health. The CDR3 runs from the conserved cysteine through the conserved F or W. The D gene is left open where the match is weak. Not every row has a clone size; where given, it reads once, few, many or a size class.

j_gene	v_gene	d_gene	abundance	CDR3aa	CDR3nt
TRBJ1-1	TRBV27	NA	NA	CASNYRVNTEAFF	TGTGCCAGCAATTACAGGGTAAACACTGAAGCTTTCTTT
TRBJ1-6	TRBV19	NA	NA	CASSAGGNNSPLHF	TGTGCCAGTAGTGCCGGGGGCAACAATTCACCCCTCCACTTT
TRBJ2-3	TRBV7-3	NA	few	CASSLLAGDTQYF	TGTGCCAGCAGCTTACTAGCCGGGGATACGCAGTATTTT
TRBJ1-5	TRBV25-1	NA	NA	CASSDTGFGNQPQHF	TGTGCCAGCAGTGATACAGGGTTCGGCAATCAGCCCCAGCATTTT
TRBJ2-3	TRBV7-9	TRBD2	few	CASSLVLADTQYF	TGTGCCAGCAGCTTAGTACTAGCGGATACGCAGTATTTT
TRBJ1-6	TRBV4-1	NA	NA	CASRPEDIYRANSPLHF	TGCGCCAGCAGACCGGAAGATATATACAGGGCCAATTCACCCCTCCACTTT
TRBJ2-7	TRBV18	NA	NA	CASSRGGLYEQYF	TGTGCCAGCTCCAGAGGGGGGCTCTACGAGCAGTACTTC
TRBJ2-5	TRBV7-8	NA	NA	CASSLVVGGRETQYF	TGTGCCAGCAGCTTAGTTGTAGGCGGCCGAGAGACCCAGTACTTC
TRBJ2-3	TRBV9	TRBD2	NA	CASSAGLAGHADTQYF	TGTGCCAGCAGCGCGGGACTAGCGGGACACGCAGATACGCAGTATTTT
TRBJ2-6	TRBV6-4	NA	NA	CASSPWGGEYGANVLTF	TGTGCCAGCAGCCCTTGGGGGGGCGAATATGGGGCCAACGTCCTGACTTTC
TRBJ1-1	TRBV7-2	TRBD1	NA	CASSLGDRVTEAFF	TGTGCCAGCAGCTTAGGGGACAGGGTGACTGAAGCTTTCTTT
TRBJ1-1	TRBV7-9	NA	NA	CASSPGPGRGTEAFF	TGTGCCAGCAGCCCGGGACCCGGGCGAGGCACTGAAGCTTTCTTT
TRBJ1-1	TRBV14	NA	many	CASSQKNTEAFF	TGTGCCAGCAGCCAGAAGAACACTGAAGCTTTCTTT
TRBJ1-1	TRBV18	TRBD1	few	CASSPGGTGKDTEAFF	TGTGCCAGCTCACCTGGGGGGACAGGGAAGGACACTGAAGCTTTCTTT
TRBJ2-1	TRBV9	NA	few	CASSSGPLAEQFF	TGTGCCAGCAGCTCTGGGCCCCTCGCGGAGCAGTTCTTC
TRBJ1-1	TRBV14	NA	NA	CASSQDIGSGLGAFF	TGTGCCAGCAGCCAAGATATTGGGAGCGGGTTAGGAGCTTTCTTT
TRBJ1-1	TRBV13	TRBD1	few	CASSLLPRQGGTEAFF	TGTGCCAGCAGCTTACTTCCCAGACAGGGGGGCACTGAAGCTTTCTTT
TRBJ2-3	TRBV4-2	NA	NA	CASSEVPAVSTDTQYF	TGTGCCAGCAGCGAAGTCCCAGCGGTGAGCACAGATACGCAGTATTTT
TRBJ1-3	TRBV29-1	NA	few	CSVGQGSSGNTIYF	TGCAGCGTTGGACAAGGAAGCTCTGGAAACACCATATATTTT
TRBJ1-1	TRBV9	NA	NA	CASSVDVGRHTEAFF	TGTGCCAGCAGCGTAGATGTTGGACGGCACACTGAAGCTTTCTTT
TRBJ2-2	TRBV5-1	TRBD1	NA	CASSLARRDRDFSNTGELFF	TGCGCCAGCAGCTTGGCAAGGAGAGACAGGGATTTCTCGAACACCGGGGAGCTGTTTTTT
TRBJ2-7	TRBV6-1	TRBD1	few	CASIKDRAYEQYF	TGTGCCAGCATTAAGGACAGGGCCTACGAGCAGTACTTC
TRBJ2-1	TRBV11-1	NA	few	CASSLVMGNEQFF	TGTGCCAGCAGCTTAGTAATGGGCAATGAGCAGTTCTTC
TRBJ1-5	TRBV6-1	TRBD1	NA	CASIEGQGFQPQHF	TGTGCCAGCATCGAGGGACAGGGCTTTCAGCCCCAGCATTTT
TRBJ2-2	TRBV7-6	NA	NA	CASSAGSNTGELFF	TGTGCCAGCTCAGCAGGGTCGAACACCGGGGAGCTGTTTTTT
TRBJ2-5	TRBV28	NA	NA	CASSWSRPISETQYF	TGTGCCAGCAGTTGGTCGCGCCCCATTTCAGAGACCCAGTACTTC
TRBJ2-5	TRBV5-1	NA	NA	CASSRGQGGGQETQYF	TGCGCCAGCAGCCGGGGGCAGGGAGGAGGGCAAGAGACCCAGTACTTC
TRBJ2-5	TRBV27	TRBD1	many	CASNRQGPAIETQYF	TGTGCCAGCAATCGACAGGGGCCAGCTATAGAGACCCAGTACTTC
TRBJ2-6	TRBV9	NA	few	CASSVSASGANVLTF	TGTGCCAGCAGCGTATCTGCCTCTGGGGCCAACGTCCTGACTTTC
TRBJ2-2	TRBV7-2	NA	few	CASSSIKGGELFF	TGTGCCAGCAGCTCCATTAAGGGCGGGGAGCTGTTTTTT
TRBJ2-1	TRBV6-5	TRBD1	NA	CASRPAGTGVNEQFF	TGTGCCAGCCGACCGGCCGGGACAGGGGTCAATGAGCAGTTCTTC
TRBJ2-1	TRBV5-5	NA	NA	CASSLNEQFF	TGTGCCAGCAGCCTTAATGAGCAGTTCTTC
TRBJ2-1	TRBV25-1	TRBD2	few	CASSAKTSGRPWANEQFF	TGTGCCAGCAGTGCCAAGACTAGCGGGAGGCCCTGGGCCAATGAGCAGTTCTTC
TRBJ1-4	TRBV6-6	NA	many	CASSYAEKLFF	TGTGCCAGCAGTTACGCTGAAAAACTGTTTTTT
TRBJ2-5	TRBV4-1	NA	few	CASSQDQQARAKYF	TGCGCCAGCAGCCAAGATCAACAGGCTAGGGCCAAGTACTTC
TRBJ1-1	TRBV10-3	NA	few	CAISESITTEAFF	TGTGCCATCAGTGAGTCGATTACCACTGAAGCTTTCTTT
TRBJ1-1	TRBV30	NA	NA	CGTGRNTEAFF	TGTGGAACAGGGAGGAACACTGAAGCTTTCTTT
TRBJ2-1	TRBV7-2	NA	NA	CASSLSGNEQFF	TGTGCCAGCAGCTTAAGTGGCAATGAGCAGTTCTTC
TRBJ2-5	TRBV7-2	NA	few	CASSSSGSLQYF	TGTGCCAGCAGCTCGTCAGGGTCCCTCCAGTACTTC
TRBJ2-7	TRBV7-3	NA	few	CASSLVSYEQYF	TGTGCCAGCAGCTTAGTCTCCTACGAGCAGTACTTC
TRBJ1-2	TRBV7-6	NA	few	CASSGGNYGYTF	TGTGCCAGCAGTGGGGGGAACTATGGCTACACCTTC
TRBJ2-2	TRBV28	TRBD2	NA	CASRPSASGTGELFF	TGTGCCAGCAGGCCAAGCGCTAGCGGTACCGGGGAGCTGTTTTTT
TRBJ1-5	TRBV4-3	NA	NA	CASSQDGGNQPQHF	TGCGCCAGCAGCCAAGATGGGGGGAATCAGCCCCAGCATTTT
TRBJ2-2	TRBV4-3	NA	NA	CASSRQLQGDTGELFF	TGCGCCAGCAGCCGACAGCTCCAAGGGGACACCGGGGAGCTGTTTTTT
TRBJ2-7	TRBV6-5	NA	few	CASSYNRREQYF	TGTGCCAGCAGTTACAACCGTAGGGAGCAGTACTTC
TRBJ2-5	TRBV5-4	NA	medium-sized	CASSTPGDPRAQYF	TGTGCCAGCAGCACCCCCGGGGACCCCCGGGCCCAGTACTTC
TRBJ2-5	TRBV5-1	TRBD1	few	CASSGSGTGDDETQYF	TGCGCCAGCAGCGGGTCCGGGACAGGGGACGACGAGACCCAGTACTTC
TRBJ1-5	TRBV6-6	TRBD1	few	CATTGGFGNQPQHF	TGTGCCACCACAGGGGGTTTCGGCAATCAGCCCCAGCATTTT
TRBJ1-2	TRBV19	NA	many	CASIGAAGYTF	TGTGCCAGTATTGGGGCAGCAGGCTACACCTTC
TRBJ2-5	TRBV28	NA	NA	CASSAPPGGGETQYF	TGTGCCAGCAGTGCCCCCCCAGGCGGAGGAGAGACCCAGTACTTC
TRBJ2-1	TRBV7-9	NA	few	CASSLGGTNSYNEQFF	TGTGCCAGCAGTCTTGGGGGGACCAACTCCTACAATGAGCAGTTCTTC
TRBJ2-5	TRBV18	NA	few	CASSPGWETQYF	TGTGCCAGCTCACCCGGATGGGAGACCCAGTACTTC
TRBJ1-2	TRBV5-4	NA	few	CASSRGTLLGYTF	TGTGCCAGCAGCCGCGGGACGCTCCTTGGCTACACCTTC
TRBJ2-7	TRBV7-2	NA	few	CASSPAPGGAYEQYF	TGTGCCAGCAGCCCCGCCCCAGGGGGGGCCTACGAGCAGTACTTC
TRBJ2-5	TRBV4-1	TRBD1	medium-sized	CASSQGIFGRGWQETQYF	TGCGCCAGCAGCCAAGGGATCTTCGGCAGGGGGTGGCAAGAGACCCAGTACTTC
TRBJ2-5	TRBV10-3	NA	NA	CAISESGQGKTQYF	TGTGCCATCAGTGAGTCAGGGCAGGGAAAGACCCAGTACTTC
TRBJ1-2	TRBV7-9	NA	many	CASSPGQLANYGYTF	TGTGCCAGCAGCCCAGGACAGTTAGCTAACTATGGCTACACCTTC
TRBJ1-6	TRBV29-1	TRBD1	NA	CSARQGDSPLHF	TGCAGCGCCAGACAGGGGGACTCACCCCTCCACTTT
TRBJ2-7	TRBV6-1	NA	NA	CASSEALGHLSYEQYF	TGTGCCAGCAGTGAAGCGCTGGGACACCTCTCCTACGAGCAGTACTTC
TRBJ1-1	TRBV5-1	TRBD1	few	CASSFGTGNTEAFF	TGCGCCAGCAGCTTCGGGACAGGGAACACTGAAGCTTTCTTT